Listed here is a single T cell receptor (beta chain). What it binds is unknown. Some clones are missing from TCRdb's copy, which holds only in-frame ones; the method was immunoSEQ multiplex PCR. This repertoire shows about 2.4 million clones, 90% to 95% found once; its top ten account for about 0.38%. The data are from a study of shared clonotypes between healthy human individuals. General study findings and limits: Non-shared clonotypes had lower generation probabilities than clonotypes shared by all four sorted-subset donors.

From germline, CDR1 is GTSNPN and CDR2 SVGIG (reference sequence). Between the trimmed V and J ends, which lost 2 bases and 5 bases, there was a span of 12 bases. This CDR3 has 13 amino acids. Sequenced: naive CD4+ T cells from PBMCs. This sample's subset: CD45RA+ positively selected. This clonotype was obtained from a man aged 18 to 30 in good health. Some clones in this sample may be carry-over from other donors' samples. The chain carries TRBV30 and TRBJ1-1, with a tentative D call TRBD1 (6 bases). The CDR3 coding sequence is TGTGCCTGGAGTCAGGGGCCGGGAACTGAAGCTTTCTTT. As protein: CAWSQGPGTEAFF. Variable domain in full (rest from reference TRBV30 and TRBJ1-1): SQTIHQWPATLVQPVGSPLSLECTVEGTSNPNLYWYRQAAGRGLQLLFYSVGIGQISSEVPQNLSASRPQDRQFILSSKKLLLSDSGFYLCAWSQGPGTEAFFGQGTRLTVV.